This entry concerns a single T cell receptor beta chain. Antigen specificity is unknown. PCR was performed using 60 Vbeta and 13 Jbeta primers. Profiling relied on immunoSEQ multiplex PCR, and the TCRdb table lists in-frame clones only, not all of them. The sample includes some 98,000 clones, around 84% of them seen just once. The CDR3 extends over 14 amino acids. CDR1 LNHNV and CDR2 YYDKDF come from the germline V gene (reference sequence). V was clipped by 3 bases and J by 2 bases, with 7 bases between them. This sample was included in a study of cytomegalovirus exposure and HLA in healthy donors. Whole-study findings and limits: Rare sequences made up most TCRs, while some public TCRs were found in many donors.

The sequence came from a human donor in good health. J is TRBJ2-2 and V is TRBV15; TRBD1 is a possible D gene (6 bases). Sequenced material: PBMCs. The CDR3 here is CATSRGQNTGELFF. Written as DNA, the CDR3 is TGTGCCACCAGCAGGGGACAAAACACCGGGGAGCTGTTTTTT. Full variable domain (remainder filled in from reference TRBV15 and TRBJ2-2): DAMVIQNPRYQVTQFGKPVTLSCSQTLNHNVMYWYQQKSSQAPKLLFHYYDKDFNNEADTPDNFQSRRPNTSFCFLDIRSPGLGDTAMYLCATSRGQNTGELFFGEGSRLTVL.